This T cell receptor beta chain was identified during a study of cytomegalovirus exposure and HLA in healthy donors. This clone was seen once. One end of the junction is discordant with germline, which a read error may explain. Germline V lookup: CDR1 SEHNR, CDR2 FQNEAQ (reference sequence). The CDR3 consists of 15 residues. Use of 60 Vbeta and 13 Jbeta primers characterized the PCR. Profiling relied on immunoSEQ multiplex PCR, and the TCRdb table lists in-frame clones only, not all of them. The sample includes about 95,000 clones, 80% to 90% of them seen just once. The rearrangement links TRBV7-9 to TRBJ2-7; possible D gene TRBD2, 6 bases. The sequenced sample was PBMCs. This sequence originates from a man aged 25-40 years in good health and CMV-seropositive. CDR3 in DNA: TGTTCCAGCAGCTTACTTCCGGGGACTTCTTACGAGCAGTACTTC. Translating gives CSSSLLPGTSYEQYF.